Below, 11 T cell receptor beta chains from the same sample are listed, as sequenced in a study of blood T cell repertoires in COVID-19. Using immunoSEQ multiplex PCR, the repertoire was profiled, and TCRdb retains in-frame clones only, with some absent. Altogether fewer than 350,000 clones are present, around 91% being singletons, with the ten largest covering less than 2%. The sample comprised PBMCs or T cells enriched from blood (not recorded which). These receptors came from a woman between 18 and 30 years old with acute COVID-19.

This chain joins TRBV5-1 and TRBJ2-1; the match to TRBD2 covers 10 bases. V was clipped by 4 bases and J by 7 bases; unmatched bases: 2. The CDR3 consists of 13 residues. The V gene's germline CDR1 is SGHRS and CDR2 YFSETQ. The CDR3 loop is CASSQTSGNEQFF. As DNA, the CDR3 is TGCGCCAGCAGCCAGACTAGCGGGAATGAGCAGTTCTTC.

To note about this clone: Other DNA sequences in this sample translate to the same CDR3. CDR3 sequence (DNA): TGTGCCAGCAGCCAAGGTACTAGCGGAAGTTACGAGCAGTACTTC. Encoded protein: CASSQGTSGSYEQYF. The V and J genes are TRBV3-1 (or the pseudogene TRBV3-2) and TRBJ2-7; 8 nucleotides align to TRBD2. The V and J ends lost 1 base and 4 bases, in that order; junction bases with no gene match: 6. The CDR3 runs 15 residues. Germline assignment: CDR1 LGHDT and CDR2 YNNKEL (reference sequence).

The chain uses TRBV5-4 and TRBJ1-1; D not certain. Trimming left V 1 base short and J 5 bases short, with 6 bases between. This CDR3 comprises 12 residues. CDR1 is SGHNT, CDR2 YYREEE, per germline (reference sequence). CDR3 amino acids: CASSLPGTEAFF. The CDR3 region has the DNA TGTGCCAGCAGCTTGCCCGGTACTGAAGCTTTCTTT.

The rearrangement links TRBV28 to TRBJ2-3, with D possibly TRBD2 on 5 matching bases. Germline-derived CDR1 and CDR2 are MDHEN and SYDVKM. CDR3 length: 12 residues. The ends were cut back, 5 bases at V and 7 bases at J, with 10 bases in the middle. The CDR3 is CASSQTRHTQYF. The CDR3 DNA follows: TGTGCCAGCAGTCAAACTAGACATACGCAGTATTTT. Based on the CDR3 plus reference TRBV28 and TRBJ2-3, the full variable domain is DVKVTQSSRYLVKRTGEKVFLECVQDMDHENMFWYRQDPGLGLRLIYFSYDVKMKEKGDIPEGYSVSREKKERFSLILESASTNQTSMYLCASSQTRHTQYFGPGTRLTVL.

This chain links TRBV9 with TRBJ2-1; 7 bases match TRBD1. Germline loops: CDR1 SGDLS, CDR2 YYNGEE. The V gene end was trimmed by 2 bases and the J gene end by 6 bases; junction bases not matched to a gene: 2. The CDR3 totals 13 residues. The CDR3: CASSVSGGNEQFF. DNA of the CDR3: TGTGCCAGCAGCGTGTCAGGGGGCAATGAGCAGTTCTTC.

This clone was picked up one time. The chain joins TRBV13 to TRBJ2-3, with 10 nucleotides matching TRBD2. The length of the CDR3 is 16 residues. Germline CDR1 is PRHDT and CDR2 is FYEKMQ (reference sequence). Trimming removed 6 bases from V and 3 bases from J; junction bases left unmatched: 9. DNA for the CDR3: TGTGCCAGCAGTAATCGGATAGCGGGAGGTACAGATACGCAGTATTTT. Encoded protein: CASSNRIAGGTDTQYF. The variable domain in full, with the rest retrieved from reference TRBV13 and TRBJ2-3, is AAGVIQSPRHLIKEKRETATLKCYPIPRHDTVYWYQQGPGQDPQFLISFYEKMQSDKGSIPDRFSAQQFSDYHSELNMSSLELGDSALYFCASSNRIAGGTDTQYFGPGTRLTVL.

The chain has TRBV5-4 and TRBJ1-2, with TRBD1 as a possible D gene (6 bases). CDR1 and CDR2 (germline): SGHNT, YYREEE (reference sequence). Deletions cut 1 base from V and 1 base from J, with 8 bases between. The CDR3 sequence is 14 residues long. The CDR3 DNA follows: TGTGCCAGCAGCTTGAGGGGGATTAACTATGGCTACACCTTC. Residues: CASSLRGINYGYTF.

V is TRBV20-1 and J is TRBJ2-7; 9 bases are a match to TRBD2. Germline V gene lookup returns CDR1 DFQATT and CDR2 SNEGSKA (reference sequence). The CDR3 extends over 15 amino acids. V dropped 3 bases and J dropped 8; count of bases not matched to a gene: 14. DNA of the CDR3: TGCAGTGCTAGTTTCTTGCTAGCGGGACCTTTCCAGCAGTACTTC. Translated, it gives CSASFLLAGPFQQYF.

The CDR3: CASSLVYRGKETQYF. The CDR3 DNA reads as TGTGCCAGCAGCTTAGTATACAGGGGGAAAGAGACCCAGTACTTC. The chain employs TRBV7-6 and TRBJ2-5; 8 nucleotides agree with TRBD1. The CDR3 loop spans 15 amino acids. Per the germline V gene, CDR1 is SGHVS and CDR2 is FNYEAQ. With V trimmed by 1 base and J by 3 bases, 4 bases remained unmatched.

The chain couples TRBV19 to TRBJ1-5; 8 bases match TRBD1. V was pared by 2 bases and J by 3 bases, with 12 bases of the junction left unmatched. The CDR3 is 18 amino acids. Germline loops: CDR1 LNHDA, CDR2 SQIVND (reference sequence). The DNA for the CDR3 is TGTGCCAGTAGTATAACCCGCCCGGGACAGGTTCTCAATCAGCCCCAGCATTTT. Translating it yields CASSITRPGQVLNQPQHF. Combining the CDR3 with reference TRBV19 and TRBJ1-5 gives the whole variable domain DGGITQSPKYLFRKEGQNVTLSCEQNLNHDAMYWYRQDPGQGLRLIYYSQIVNDFQKGDIAEGYSVSREKKESFPLTVTSAQKNPTAFYLCASSITRPGQVLNQPQHFGDGTRLSIL.

In DNA form, the CDR3 reads TGTGCCAGCAGCCAAGACCCTCTAGCGGGCCTGAACACCGGGGAGCTGTTTTTT. The encoded protein is CASSQDPLAGLNTGELFF. The chain joins TRBV4-2 to TRBJ2-2, with 8 bases aligning to TRBD2. The CDR3 is 18 residues long. V dropped 0 bases and J dropped 1; count of bases not matched to a gene: 7. Germline CDR1 and CDR2: LGHNA and YNFKEQ.